Following are 23 T cell receptor beta chains from one sample sequenced in a study of shared clonotypes between healthy human individuals. The assay was immunoSEQ multiplex PCR, and TCRdb's table has in-frame clones only and misses some. The sample gives around 2.3 million clones, more than 90% of which show up once; 0.1% to 0.15% is in the top ten. Sequencing was performed on naive CD4+ T cells sorted from blood. The subset: CD45RA+ positively selected. The source of these receptors is a man younger than 35 in good health.

The chain recombines TRBV7-3 with TRBJ2-2; 8 bases align to TRBD1. The CDR3 contains 16 residues. The J segment lost 4 bases and the V segment lost 0 bases, leaving 4 bases of the junction unmatched. CDR1 and CDR2 (germline): SGHTA, FQGTGA. CDR3 nucleotide sequence: TGTGCCAGCAGCTTAACCGCCACAGGGGGCACCGGGGAGCTGTTTTTT. It encodes CASSLTATGGTGELFF.

This clone was recorded only once. The chain couples TRBV30 to TRBJ1-2; 7 nucleotides match TRBD1. This CDR3 is 17 amino acids long. CDR1 GTSNPN and CDR2 SVGIG come from the germline V gene (reference sequence). V lost 0 bases to trimming and J lost 4 bases; unmatched junction nucleotides: 14. The CDR3 reads CAWSVLIGRGEIYGYTF. CDR3 DNA: TGTGCCTGGAGTGTACTGATCGGCAGGGGGGAAATCTATGGCTACACCTTC.

The chain carries TRBV19 and TRBJ1-2; a weak D match, TRBD1 (6 bases). The CDR3 runs 13 residues. Germline V gene lookup returns CDR1 LNHDA and CDR2 SQIVND (reference sequence). The germline V and J ends were trimmed by 9 bases and 4 bases, with 15 bases remaining between them. CDR3 DNA: TGTGCCAGCGGACTTACAGGGTTCTATGGCTACACCTTC. It codes for CASGLTGFYGYTF.

The chain is built from TRBV6-1 and TRBJ1-5; 8 bases line up with TRBD1. This CDR3 region has 17 residues. Trimming took 4 bases from V and 0 from J; bases not matched to a gene: 8. Per the germline V gene, CDR1 is MNHNS and CDR2 is SASEGT. CDR3 coding DNA: TGTGCCAGCAGTGTGAGCAGGGGGCAGAGTAGCAATCAGCCCCAGCATTTT. Its protein is CASSVSRGQSSNQPQHF.

This clone was found once. The chain is built from TRBV10-3 and TRBJ1-2; D is unresolved. Between the trimmed V and J ends, which lost 3 bases and 4 bases, there was a span of 9 bases. This CDR3 comprises 13 residues. Germline lookup yields CDR1 ENHRY and CDR2 SYGVKD. This chain's CDR3 is CAISEGSSYGYTF. The CDR3 DNA follows: TGTGCCATCAGTGAAGGAAGTTCCTATGGCTACACCTTC.

Concerning this clone: The sample carries other DNA sequences with the same CDR3. The V and J genes are TRBV27 and TRBJ1-1; D gene ambiguous. This CDR3 spans 14 amino acids. V was trimmed by 5 bases and J by 1 base, leaving 11 bases between them. Germline V gene sequence: CDR1 MNHEY, CDR2 SMNVEV (reference sequence). DNA for the CDR3: TGTGCCAGCAGTCCTCGGACGGCGAACACTGAAGCTTTCTTT. This codes for CASSPRTANTEAFF.

Concerning this clone itself: Other DNA sequences in the sample encode the same CDR3. The chain is built from TRBV19 and TRBJ1-5; TRBD1 matches at 8 bases. V dropped 5 bases and J dropped 7; count of bases not matched to a gene: 10. Germline CDR1 reads LNHDA; CDR2 reads SQIVND (reference sequence). The CDR3 is made up of 15 amino acids. CDR3 bases: TGTGCCAGTAGTTCCGGACAGGGAGCGGGCCAGCCCCAGCATTTT. It specifies CASSSGQGAGQPQHF.

This clone came up once. V is TRBV5-6 and J is TRBJ2-1; D call uncertain. This CDR3 spans 16 amino acids. Germline V CDR1 and CDR2: SGHDT, YYEEEE. Trimming pared 0 bases from V and 3 bases from J, leaving 13 bases between. The CDR3, as DNA: TGTGCCAGCAGCTTGGGGTACTCAGGTGGCTACAATGAGCAGTTCTTC. The encoded protein is CASSLGYSGGYNEQFF. Complete variable domain (other parts from reference TRBV5-6 and TRBJ2-1): DAGVTQSPTHLIKTRGQQVTLRCSPKSGHDTVSWYQQALGQGPQFIFQYYEEEERQRGNFPDRFSGHQFPNYSSELNVNALLLGDSALYLCASSLGYSGGYNEQFFGPGTRLTVL.

In nucleotides, the CDR3 is TGTGCCAGCAGTCGGACAGGGCCCTCTCAGCCCCAGCATTTT. Protein sequence: CASSRTGPSQPQHF. The chain employs TRBV28 and TRBJ1-5; TRBD1 aligns across 8 bases. Germline V gene sequence: CDR1 MDHEN, CDR2 SYDVKM. CDR3 length: 14 amino acids. The V and J ends lost 5 bases and 6 bases, in that order; junction bases with no gene match: 6. Filled out from reference TRBV28 and TRBJ1-5, the complete variable domain reads DVKVTQSSRYLVKRTGEKVFLECVQDMDHENMFWYRQDPGLGLRLIYFSYDVKMKEKGDIPEGYSVSREKKERFSLILESASTNQTSMYLCASSRTGPSQPQHFGDGTRLSIL.

The CDR3: CASSLDASRGIQYF. The CDR3 region has the DNA TGCGCCAGCAGCTTGGATGCCTCCCGGGGCATTCAGTACTTC. The chain couples TRBV5-1 to TRBJ2-4; a weak D match, TRBD2 (5 bases). Germline V gene lookup returns CDR1 SGHRS and CDR2 YFSETQ. Trimming removed 0 bases from V and 9 bases from J, with 13 bases in between. The CDR3 consists of 14 residues.

V and J are TRBV5-4 and TRBJ1-1, with a tentative D call TRBD1 (6 bases). The CDR3 is made up of 13 amino acids. V lost 4 bases and J 3 bases, leaving 10 bases between the germline ends. Germline V CDR1 and CDR2: SGHNT, YYREEE (reference sequence). CDR3 bases: TGTGCCAGCAGCACGGACAGTTACACTGAAGCTTTCTTT. This encodes CASSTDSYTEAFF.

The chain's CDR3 is CASSLLGNPYEQYF. For the CDR3, the DNA is TGCGCCAGCAGCTTGTTGGGGAATCCCTACGAGCAGTACTTC. This chain links TRBV5-1 with TRBJ2-7; no definite D call. CDR1 and CDR2 from the germline V gene are SGHRS and YFSETQ. Trimming stripped 1 base from V and 2 bases from J, with 10 bases between. The CDR3 sequence is 14 residues long. The variable domain in full, with the rest retrieved from reference TRBV5-1 and TRBJ2-7, is KAGVTQTPRYLIKTRGQQVTLSCSPISGHRSVSWYQQTPGQGLQFLFEYFSETQRNKGNFPGRFSGRQFSNSRSEMNVSTLELGDSALYLCASSLLGNPYEQYFGPGTRLTVT.

CDR3 DNA: TGTGCCAGTACCCGTCTAGCGGGCCGCTCTGGGGCCAACGTCCTGACTTTC. Protein: CASTRLAGRSGANVLTF. This chain connects TRBV19 to TRBJ2-6; TRBD2 matches at 8 bases. V gave up 7 bases and J gave up 0 bases; unmatched junction bases: 8. The CDR3 consists of 17 residues. The V gene's germline CDR1 is LNHDA and CDR2 SQIVND (reference sequence).

This rearrangement joins TRBV6-5 to TRBJ2-7; D is unresolved. Per the germline V gene, CDR1 is MNHEY and CDR2 is SVGAGI. The CDR3 loop spans 16 amino acids. V was cut by 2 bases and J by 0 bases, with 14 bases left in between. CDR3 residues: CASSYPWRLSSYEQYF. CDR3 coding DNA: TGTGCCAGCAGTTACCCCTGGCGGCTGAGCTCCTACGAGCAGTACTTC.

The chain links TRBV7-2 to TRBJ2-5, with D hard to call. Trimming took 4 bases from V and 1 from J, leaving 4 bases between them. The CDR3 covers 12 residues. The germline V gene has CDR1 SGHTA and CDR2 FQGNSA. The CDR3 DNA sequence: TGTGCCAGCAGCTCAACCCAAGAGACCCAGTACTTC. Its translation: CASSSTQETQYF.

The table lists this clone with a count of one. This chain links TRBV30 with TRBJ2-7, with 8 bases lining up with TRBD1. With 5 bases clipped from V and 6 bases from J, the junction kept 15 bases outside the gene matches. This CDR3 comprises 15 residues. Germline V gives CDR1 GTSNPN, CDR2 SVGIG (reference sequence). The CDR3 sequence: CAWGLLRGPSSEQYF. CDR3 coding DNA: TGTGCCTGGGGGTTACTCAGGGGGCCTTCATCCGAGCAGTACTTC.

The V call is TRBV5-1, the J call TRBJ2-1; 11 bases fit TRBD2. Per the germline V gene, CDR1 is SGHRS and CDR2 is YFSETQ. The V segment lost 7 bases and the J segment 1 base; nucleotides outside the gene matches: 7. This CDR3 spans 16 amino acids. The DNA of the CDR3 is TGCGCCAGCCGACAAGCTAGCGGGGGGTCCTACAATGAGCAGTTCTTC. It yields the protein CASRQASGGSYNEQFF.

The gene calls are TRBV4-1 and TRBJ2-1; TRBD1 agrees at 10 bases. Unmatched junction bases numbered 7, after V lost 5 bases and J lost 3 bases. CDR3 length: 16 residues. Germline values: CDR1 MGHRA, CDR2 YSYEKL. CDR3 in DNA: TGCGCCAGCAGCGTTCGACAGGGGGCGGACTACAATGAGCAGTTCTTC. Its translation: CASSVRQGADYNEQFF.

The chain carries TRBV5-1 and TRBJ1-3, with D unresolved. This CDR3 has 16 residues. The V end was cut by 5 bases, the J end by 1 base, with 16 bases between. Germline V gives CDR1 SGHRS, CDR2 YFSETQ. CDR3 protein: CASSERSIGSGNTIYF. As DNA, the CDR3 is TGCGCCAGCAGTGAACGGTCAATTGGATCTGGAAACACCATATATTTT.

The chain employs TRBV7-8 and TRBJ2-5, with a tentative D call TRBD2 (6 bases). V was trimmed by 1 base and J by 7 bases, leaving 10 bases between them. The CDR3 extends over 13 amino acids. Looked up from germline, CDR1 is SGHVS and CDR2 is FQNEAQ. CDR3: CASSLGLEGTQYF. For the CDR3, the DNA is TGTGCCAGCAGCTTAGGCCTGGAGGGGACCCAGTACTTC.

The V gene is TRBV4-1, the J gene TRBJ2-7; TRBD1 is a possible D gene (6 bases). V was pared by 4 bases and J by 4 bases, with 17 bases between. Germline V gene sequence: CDR1 MGHRA, CDR2 YSYEKL. The CDR3 contains 15 residues. Here the CDR3 reads CASSRTNSGEYEQYF. The CDR3 DNA follows: TGCGCCAGCAGCCGGACAAACTCAGGGGAGTACGAGCAGTACTTC.

To note about this clone: Other DNA variants within this sample encode the same CDR3. The chain has TRBV30 and TRBJ1-4; no firm D call. This CDR3 is built from 13 residues. V lost 1 base and J lost 4, with 7 bases in between. Germline V CDR1 and CDR2: GTSNPN, SVGIG (reference sequence). CDR3 region: CAWSGGYNEKLFF. The CDR3 DNA sequence: TGTGCCTGGAGTGGGGGATATAATGAAAAACTGTTTTTT.

With regard to this clone: This sample also contains other DNA sequences that code for the same CDR3. V usage is TRBV5-1 and J usage is TRBJ2-2; D uncertain. The V gene's germline CDR1 is SGHRS and CDR2 YFSETQ. The CDR3 runs to 13 residues. Trimming stripped 4 bases from V and 1 base from J, with 5 bases between. CDR3 residues: CASSPENTGELFF. The CDR3 DNA is TGCGCCAGCAGCCCGGAGAACACCGGGGAGCTGTTTTTT.